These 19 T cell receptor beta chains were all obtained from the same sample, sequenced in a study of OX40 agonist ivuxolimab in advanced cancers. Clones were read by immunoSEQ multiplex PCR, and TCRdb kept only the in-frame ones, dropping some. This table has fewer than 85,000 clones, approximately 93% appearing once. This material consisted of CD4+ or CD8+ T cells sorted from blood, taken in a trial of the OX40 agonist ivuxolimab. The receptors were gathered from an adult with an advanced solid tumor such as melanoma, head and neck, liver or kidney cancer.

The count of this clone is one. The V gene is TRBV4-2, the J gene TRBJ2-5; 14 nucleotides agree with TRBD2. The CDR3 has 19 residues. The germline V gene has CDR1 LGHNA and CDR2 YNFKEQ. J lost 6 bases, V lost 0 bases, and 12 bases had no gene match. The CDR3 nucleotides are TGTGCCAGCAGCCAAGACGCCGGGACTAGCGGGAGTGTGTGGAAGACCCAGTACTTC. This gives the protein CASSQDAGTSGSVWKTQYF.

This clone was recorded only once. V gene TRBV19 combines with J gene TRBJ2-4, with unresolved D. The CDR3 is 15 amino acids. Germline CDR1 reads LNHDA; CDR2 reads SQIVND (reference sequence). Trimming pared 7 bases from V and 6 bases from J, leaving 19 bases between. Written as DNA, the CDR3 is TGTGCCAGTACACAAAGATCTATGGTGGGAAACATTCAGTACTTC. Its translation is CASTQRSMVGNIQYF.

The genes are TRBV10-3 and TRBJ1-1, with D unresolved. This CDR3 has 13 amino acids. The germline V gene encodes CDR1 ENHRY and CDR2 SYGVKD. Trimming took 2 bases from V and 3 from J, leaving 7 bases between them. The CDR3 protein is CAISETPDTEAFF. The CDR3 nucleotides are TGTGCCATCAGTGAGACACCAGACACTGAAGCTTTCTTT.

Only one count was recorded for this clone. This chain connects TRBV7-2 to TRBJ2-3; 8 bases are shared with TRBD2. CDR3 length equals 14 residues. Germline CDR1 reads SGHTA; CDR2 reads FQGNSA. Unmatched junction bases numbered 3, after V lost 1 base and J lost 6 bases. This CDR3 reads CASSLVAGGDTQYF. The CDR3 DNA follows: TGTGCCAGCAGCTTAGTGGCGGGGGGCGATACGCAGTATTTT.

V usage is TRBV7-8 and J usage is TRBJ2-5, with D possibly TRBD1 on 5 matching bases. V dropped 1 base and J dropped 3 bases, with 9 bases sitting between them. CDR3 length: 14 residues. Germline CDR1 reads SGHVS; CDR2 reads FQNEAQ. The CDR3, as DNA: TGTGCCAGCAGCTTAGACACAGGAAAAGAGACCCAGTACTTC. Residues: CASSLDTGKETQYF. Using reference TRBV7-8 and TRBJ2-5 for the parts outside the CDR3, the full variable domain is GAGVSQSPRYKVAKRGQDVALRCDPISGHVSLFWYQQALGQGPEFLTYFQNEAQLDKSGLPSDRFFAERPEGSVSTLKIQRTQQEDSAVYLCASSLDTGKETQYFGPGTRLLVL.

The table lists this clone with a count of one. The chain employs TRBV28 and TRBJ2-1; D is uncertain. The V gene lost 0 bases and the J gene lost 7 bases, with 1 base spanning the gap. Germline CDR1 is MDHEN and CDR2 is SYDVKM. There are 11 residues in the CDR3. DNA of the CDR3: TGTGCCAGCAGTTTATGGAATGAGCAGTTCTTC. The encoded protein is CASSLWNEQFF.

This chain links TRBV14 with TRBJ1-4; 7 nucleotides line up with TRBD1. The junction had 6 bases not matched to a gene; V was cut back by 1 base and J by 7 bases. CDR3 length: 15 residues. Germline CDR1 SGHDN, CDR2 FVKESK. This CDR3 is CASSQGSHRGEKLFF. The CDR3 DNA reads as TGTGCCAGCAGCCAAGGCTCCCACAGGGGTGAAAAACTGTTTTTT.

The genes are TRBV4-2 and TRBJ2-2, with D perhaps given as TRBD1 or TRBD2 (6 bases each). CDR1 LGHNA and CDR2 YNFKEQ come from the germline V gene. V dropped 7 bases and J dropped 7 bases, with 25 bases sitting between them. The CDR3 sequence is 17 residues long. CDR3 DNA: TGTGCCAGCACCCCCCAACCGGGGGCTAGGGCCAGCGGGGAGCTGTTTTTT. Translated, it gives CASTPQPGARASGELFF.

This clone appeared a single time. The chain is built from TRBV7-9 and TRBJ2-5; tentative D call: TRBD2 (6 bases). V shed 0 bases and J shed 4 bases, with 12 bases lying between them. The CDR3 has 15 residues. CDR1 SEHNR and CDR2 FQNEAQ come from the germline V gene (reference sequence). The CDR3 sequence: CASSLARGKGETQYF. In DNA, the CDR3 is TGTGCCAGCAGCTTAGCCCGGGGGAAGGGAGAGACCCAGTACTTC.

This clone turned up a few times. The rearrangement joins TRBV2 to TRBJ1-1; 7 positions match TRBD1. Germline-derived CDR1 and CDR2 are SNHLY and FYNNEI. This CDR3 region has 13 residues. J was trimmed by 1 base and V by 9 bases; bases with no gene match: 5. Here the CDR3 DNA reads TGTGCCAGTGCGACAGGGAGGAACACTGAAGCTTTCTTT. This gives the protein CASATGRNTEAFF. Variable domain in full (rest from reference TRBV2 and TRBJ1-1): EPEVTQTPSHQVTQMGQEVILRCVPISNHLYFYWYRQILGQKVEFLVSFYNNEISEKSEIFDDQFSVERPDGSNFTLKIRSTKLEDSAMYFCASATGRNTEAFFGQGTRLTVV.

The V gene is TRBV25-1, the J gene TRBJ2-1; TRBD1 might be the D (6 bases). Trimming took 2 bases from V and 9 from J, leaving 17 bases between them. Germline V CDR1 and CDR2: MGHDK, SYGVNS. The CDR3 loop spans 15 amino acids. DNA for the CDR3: TGTGCCAGCAGTGAAACAAGGAGGACAGACACTGAGCAGTTCTTC. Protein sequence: CASSETRRTDTEQFF.

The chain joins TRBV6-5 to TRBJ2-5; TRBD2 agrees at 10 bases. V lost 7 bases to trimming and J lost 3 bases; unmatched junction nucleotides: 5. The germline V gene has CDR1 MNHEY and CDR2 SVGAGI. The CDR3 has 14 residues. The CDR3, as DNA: TGTGCCAGCACCAGCGGGGGGGCCGAAGAGACCCAGTACTTC. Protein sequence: CASTSGGAEETQYF.

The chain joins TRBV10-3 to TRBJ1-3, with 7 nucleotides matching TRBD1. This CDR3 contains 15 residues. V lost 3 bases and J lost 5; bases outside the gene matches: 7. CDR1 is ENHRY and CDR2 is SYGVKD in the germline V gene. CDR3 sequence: CAISDPGTARNTIYF. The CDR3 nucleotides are TGTGCCATCAGTGACCCCGGGACAGCTCGAAACACCATATATTTT.

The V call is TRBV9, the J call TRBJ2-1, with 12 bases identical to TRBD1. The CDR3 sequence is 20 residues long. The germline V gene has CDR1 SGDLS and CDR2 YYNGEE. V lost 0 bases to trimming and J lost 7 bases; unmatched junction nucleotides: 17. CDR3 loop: CASSVAGQGAGGRPGNEQFF. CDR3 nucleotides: TGTGCCAGCAGCGTAGCGGGACAGGGGGCTGGCGGGAGGCCGGGGAATGAGCAGTTCTTC.

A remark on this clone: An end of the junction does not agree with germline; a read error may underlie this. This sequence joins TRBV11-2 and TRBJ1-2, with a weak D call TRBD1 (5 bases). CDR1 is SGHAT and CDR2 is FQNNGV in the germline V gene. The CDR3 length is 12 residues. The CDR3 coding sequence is TGTGCCAGCAGCCACCCCATCAGGGACTGGGCCTTC. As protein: CASSHPIRDWAF.

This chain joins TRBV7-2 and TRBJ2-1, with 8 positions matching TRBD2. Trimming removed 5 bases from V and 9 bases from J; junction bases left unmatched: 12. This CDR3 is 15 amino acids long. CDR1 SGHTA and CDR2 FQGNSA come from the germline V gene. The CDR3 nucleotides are TGTGCCAGCAGCCCTCGGGGGGGCCGGTTGACTGAGCAGTTCTTC. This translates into CASSPRGGRLTEQFF.

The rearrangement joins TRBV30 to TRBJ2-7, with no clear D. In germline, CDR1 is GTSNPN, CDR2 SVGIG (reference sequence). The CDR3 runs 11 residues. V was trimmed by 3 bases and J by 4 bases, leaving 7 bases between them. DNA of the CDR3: TGTGCCTGGAGCCCTGATTACGAGCAGTACTTC. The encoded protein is CAWSPDYEQYF. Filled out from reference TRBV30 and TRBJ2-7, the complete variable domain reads SQTIHQWPATLVQPVGSPLSLECTVEGTSNPNLYWYRQAAGRGLQLLFYSVGIGQISSEVPQNLSASRPQDRQFILSSKKLLLSDSGFYLCAWSPDYEQYFGPGTRLTVT.

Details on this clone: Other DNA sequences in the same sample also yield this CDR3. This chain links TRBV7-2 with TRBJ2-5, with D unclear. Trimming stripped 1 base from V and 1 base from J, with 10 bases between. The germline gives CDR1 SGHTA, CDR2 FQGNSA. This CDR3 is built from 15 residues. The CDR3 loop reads CASSLDSNPQETQYF. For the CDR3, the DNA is TGTGCCAGCAGCTTAGATAGTAACCCCCAAGAGACCCAGTACTTC.

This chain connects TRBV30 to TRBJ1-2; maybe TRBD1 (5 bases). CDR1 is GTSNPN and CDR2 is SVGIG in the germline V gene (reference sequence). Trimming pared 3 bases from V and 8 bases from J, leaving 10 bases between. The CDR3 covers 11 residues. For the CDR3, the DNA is TGTGCCTGGAGCATCGGGGGAGGCTACACCTTC. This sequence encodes CAWSIGGGYTF.